These T cell receptor beta chains were read from a single sample in a study of cytomegalovirus exposure and HLA in healthy donors. Profiling relied on immunoSEQ multiplex PCR, and the TCRdb table lists in-frame clones only, not all of them. The sample yields tens of thousands of clones, less than 90% seen once. Input material: PBMCs. These receptors were taken from a female donor in good health and CMV-seronegative. Each CDR3 is given with its conserved first and last residue. The order of the fields is clone size, J gene, D gene, V gene, CDR3 DNA, CDR3 protein. The D gene is left open where the match is weak. Clone size is given for some rows only: seen once, a few or many times, or a class if the clone is expanded.

clone size: -; J gene: TRBJ1-5; D gene: -; V gene: TRBV2; CDR3 DNA: TGTGCCAGCAGCGACCGGGAGATTCCGCCCCAGCATTTT; CDR3 protein: CASSDREIPPQHF
clone size: -; J gene: TRBJ2-7; D gene: TRBD1; V gene: TRBV5-4; CDR3 DNA: TGTGCCAGCAGCCAATGGACAGGACCCGACCCCGAGCAGTACTTC; CDR3 protein: CASSQWTGPDPEQYF
clone size: -; J gene: TRBJ2-7; D gene: -; V gene: TRBV7-3; CDR3 DNA: TGTGCCAGCAGCTTAACAGGGGGTGCTTTATACGAGCAGTACTTC; CDR3 protein: CASSLTGGALYEQYF
clone size: few; J gene: TRBJ1-2; D gene: TRBD1; V gene: TRBV28; CDR3 DNA: TGTGCCAGCAGTACCCGACAGGGGGATGGCTACACCTTC; CDR3 protein: CASSTRQGDGYTF
clone size: -; J gene: TRBJ2-1; D gene: -; V gene: TRBV5-1; CDR3 DNA: TGCGCCAGCAGCTTGGTGTCGGGGAAGAATGAGCAGTTCTTC; CDR3 protein: CASSLVSGKNEQFF
clone size: -; J gene: TRBJ1-2; D gene: -; V gene: TRBV13; CDR3 DNA: TGTGCCAGCAGCTCTTCGACAGTAGACTATGGCTACACCTTC; CDR3 protein: CASSSSTVDYGYTF
clone size: -; J gene: TRBJ2-7; D gene: TRBD2; V gene: TRBV19; CDR3 DNA: TGTGCCAGTAGGGGCCACGGGACTAGCGGGATCGAGCAGTACTTC; CDR3 protein: CASRGHGTSGIEQYF
clone size: -; J gene: TRBJ1-2; D gene: -; V gene: TRBV9; CDR3 DNA: TGTGCCAGCGGCCAGCGGGATGGCTACACCTTC; CDR3 protein: CASGQRDGYTF
clone size: -; J gene: TRBJ2-1; D gene: -; V gene: TRBV7-6; CDR3 DNA: TGTGCCAGCAGCTTAGCGATGGGAGCGACTGAGCAGTTCTTC; CDR3 protein: CASSLAMGATEQFF
clone size: -; J gene: TRBJ2-3; D gene: TRBD1; V gene: TRBV5-4; CDR3 DNA: TGTGCCAGCAGCCGGCAGGGGGCTTCAGATACGCAGTATTTT; CDR3 protein: CASSRQGASDTQYF
clone size: -; J gene: TRBJ1-2; D gene: -; V gene: TRBV7-6; CDR3 DNA: TGTGCCAGCAGCTTAGCGGTAGGGGATGGCTACACCTTC; CDR3 protein: CASSLAVGDGYTF
clone size: -; J gene: TRBJ2-7; D gene: TRBD2; V gene: TRBV6-5; CDR3 DNA: TGTGCCAGCAACCGGGGGGGTGGGGCCTACGAGCAGTACTTC; CDR3 protein: CASNRGGGAYEQYF
clone size: -; J gene: TRBJ1-1; D gene: -; V gene: TRBV19; CDR3 DNA: TGTGCCAGTAGAGGGCCAGGGTCGGCGAACACTGAAGCTTTCTTT; CDR3 protein: CASRGPGSANTEAFF
clone size: once; J gene: TRBJ1-4; D gene: TRBD1; V gene: TRBV9; CDR3 DNA: TGTGCCAGCAGCGCAGGACAGGGGTCAGCTAATGAAAAACTGTTTTTT; CDR3 protein: CASSAGQGSANEKLFF
clone size: -; J gene: TRBJ2-7; D gene: -; V gene: TRBV28; CDR3 DNA: TGTGCCAGCAGACGACAGGACGGCTCCTACGAGCAGTACTTC; CDR3 protein: CASRRQDGSYEQYF
clone size: -; J gene: TRBJ1-2; D gene: -; V gene: TRBV28; CDR3 DNA: TGTGCCAGCAGTGTCCCGGGGGGGGGAAACTATGGCTACACCTTC; CDR3 protein: CASSVPGGGNYGYTF
clone size: -; J gene: TRBJ1-4; D gene: -; V gene: TRBV7-9; CDR3 DNA: TGTGCCAGCAGCAACCGCGGGACAACTAATGAAAAACTGTTTTTT; CDR3 protein: CASSNRGTTNEKLFF
clone size: -; J gene: TRBJ1-2; D gene: -; V gene: TRBV28; CDR3 DNA: TGTGCCAGCAGCCGAGCCGGTTACGGCTACACCTTC; CDR3 protein: CASSRAGYGYTF
clone size: -; J gene: TRBJ2-3; D gene: TRBD2; V gene: TRBV10-3; CDR3 DNA: TGTGCCATCAGTGCTAGCGGGGGGGCAAATACGCAGTATTTT; CDR3 protein: CAISASGGANTQYF
clone size: -; J gene: TRBJ1-2; D gene: -; V gene: TRBV18; CDR3 DNA: TGTGCCAGCTCACGGCAGGGGTCCAACTATGGCTACACCTTC; CDR3 protein: CASSRQGSNYGYTF
clone size: -; J gene: TRBJ1-2; D gene: -; V gene: TRBV5-1; CDR3 DNA: TGCGCCAGCAGCTTGGTTCCGGGGGTAGTAAATGGCTACACCTTC; CDR3 protein: CASSLVPGVVNGYTF
clone size: -; J gene: TRBJ2-5; D gene: TRBD2; V gene: TRBV9; CDR3 DNA: TGTGCCAGCAGCGTAGCGGGAACTAGCGGGAGGGCCAGAGAGACCCAGTACTTC; CDR3 protein: CASSVAGTSGRARETQYF
clone size: -; J gene: TRBJ1-4; D gene: -; V gene: TRBV6-1; CDR3 DNA: TGTGCCAGCACCGACGGGTGGACAACTAATGAAAAACTGTTTTTT; CDR3 protein: CASTDGWTTNEKLFF
clone size: -; J gene: TRBJ2-4; D gene: TRBD2; V gene: TRBV2; CDR3 DNA: TGTGCCAACAGCCGGGGGGGCGCGAACATTCAGTACTTC; CDR3 protein: CANSRGGANIQYF
clone size: -; J gene: TRBJ2-1; D gene: -; V gene: TRBV7-2; CDR3 DNA: TGTGCCAGCAGCGCTACAGGTCCTGAGCAGTTCTTC; CDR3 protein: CASSATGPEQFF
clone size: -; J gene: TRBJ1-1; D gene: -; V gene: TRBV19; CDR3 DNA: TGTGCCAGTAGCCTAGTTGTCGCTTTCTTT; CDR3 protein: CASSLVVAFF
clone size: -; J gene: TRBJ1-6; D gene: -; V gene: TRBV7-6; CDR3 DNA: TGTGCCAGCAGCTTATACGAACAGAATTCACCCCTCCACTTT; CDR3 protein: CASSLYEQNSPLHF
clone size: -; J gene: TRBJ1-1; D gene: TRBD1; V gene: TRBV28; CDR3 DNA: TGTGCCAGCAGCTTACAGGGGCGGGTCACTGAAGCTTTCTTT; CDR3 protein: CASSLQGRVTEAFF
clone size: -; J gene: TRBJ2-7; D gene: TRBD2; V gene: TRBV9; CDR3 DNA: TGTGCCAGCAGCGTAGGTGTTCCGGGAGGCCTTTGGTCCGTGGTCAGGCTCTCCTACGAGCAGTACTTC; CDR3 protein: CASSVGVPGGLWSVVRLSYEQYF
clone size: -; J gene: TRBJ2-3; D gene: -; V gene: TRBV6-6; CDR3 DNA: TGTGCCAGCAGCTACAGTGCTCCAGGGGCCACAGATACGCAGTATTTT; CDR3 protein: CASSYSAPGATDTQYF
clone size: -; J gene: TRBJ1-1; D gene: TRBD1; V gene: TRBV7-2; CDR3 DNA: TGTGCCAGCAGCTTGTCCAGGGGGGTTGAAGCTTTCTTT; CDR3 protein: CASSLSRGVEAFF
clone size: -; J gene: TRBJ1-2; D gene: TRBD1; V gene: TRBV29-1; CDR3 DNA: TGCAGCGCCACCAAACAGGGGCAGACTGGCTACACCTTC; CDR3 protein: CSATKQGQTGYTF
clone size: -; J gene: TRBJ2-5; D gene: -; V gene: TRBV4-2; CDR3 DNA: TGTGCCAGCAGCCAAGATGAGTGGGAGACCCAGTACTTC; CDR3 protein: CASSQDEWETQYF
clone size: -; J gene: TRBJ1-1; D gene: -; V gene: TRBV5-1; CDR3 DNA: TGCGCCAGCAGCTTGGTGGCAGGGATGAACACTGAAGCTTTCTTT; CDR3 protein: CASSLVAGMNTEAFF
clone size: -; J gene: TRBJ1-4; D gene: -; V gene: TRBV9; CDR3 DNA: TGTGCCAGCAGCGTAACAGGCACAACTAATGAAAAACTGTTTTTT; CDR3 protein: CASSVTGTTNEKLFF
clone size: -; J gene: TRBJ1-2; D gene: TRBD1; V gene: TRBV6-5; CDR3 DNA: TGTGCCAGCAGGTTCTACAGGGGTGCTGGCTACACCTTC; CDR3 protein: CASRFYRGAGYTF
clone size: -; J gene: TRBJ2-3; D gene: -; V gene: TRBV7-9; CDR3 DNA: TGTGCCAGCAGCTTAGAAGGGTCTAGCCAAGATACGCAGTATTTT; CDR3 protein: CASSLEGSSQDTQYF
clone size: once; J gene: TRBJ1-4; D gene: TRBD1; V gene: TRBV7-9; CDR3 DNA: TGTGCCAGCAACTCCCAGCAGGGGGCAACTAATGAAAAACTGTTTTTT; CDR3 protein: CASNSQQGATNEKLFF
clone size: -; J gene: TRBJ1-5; D gene: TRBD1; V gene: TRBV19; CDR3 DNA: TGTGCCAGTAGTCCCACCGGGACAGGGTCCAATCAGCCCCAGCATTTT; CDR3 protein: CASSPTGTGSNQPQHF
clone size: -; J gene: TRBJ2-7; D gene: TRBD2; V gene: TRBV6-1; CDR3 DNA: TGTGCCAGTAAGACAAGCGGGGGAGGGTCCTACGAGCAGTACTTC; CDR3 protein: CASKTSGGGSYEQYF
clone size: -; J gene: TRBJ1-2; D gene: TRBD1; V gene: TRBV6-5; CDR3 DNA: TGTGCCAGCAGCGGACAGGGTATTGGCTACACCTTC; CDR3 protein: CASSGQGIGYTF